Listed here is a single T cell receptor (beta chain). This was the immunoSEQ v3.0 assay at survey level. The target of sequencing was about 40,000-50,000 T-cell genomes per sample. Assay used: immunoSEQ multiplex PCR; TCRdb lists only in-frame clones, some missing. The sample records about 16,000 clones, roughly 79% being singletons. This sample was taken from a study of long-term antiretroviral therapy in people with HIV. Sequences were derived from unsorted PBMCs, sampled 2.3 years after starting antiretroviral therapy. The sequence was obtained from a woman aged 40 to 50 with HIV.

The CDR3 is CASSEGGQGVDIQYF. The CDR3, as DNA: TGTGCCAGCAGTGAGGGTGGGCAGGGGGTGGACATTCAGTACTTC. This chain joins TRBV2 and TRBJ2-4, with 7 positions matching TRBD1. Germline V CDR1 and CDR2: SNHLY, FYNNEI. There are 15 residues in the CDR3. V dropped 3 bases and J dropped 8; count of bases not matched to a gene: 10.